This T cell receptor beta chain was obtained from a study of T cells in localized non-small cell lung cancer. Study-level points and caveats: There was higher T cell clonality in uninvolved adjacent lung than in tumor, and it was highest there.

Trimming removed 6 bases at V and 2 bases at J, with 8 bases between. The length of the CDR3 is 14 residues. Germline V gene lookup returns CDR1 MNHEY and CDR2 SVGAGI. About this clone: Its matching antigen is unknown.

TCRdb keeps only in-frame clones here, not all; method: immunoSEQ multiplex PCR. This sample has 50,000 to 70,000 clones, with approximately 91% found just once. The chain uses TRBV6-5 and TRBJ2-6, with D perhaps given as TRBD1 or TRBD2 (5 bases each). This TCR derives from a man aged 40-75 years with stage I lung adenocarcinoma. This sample comprised peripheral blood, obtained before any cancer treatment. In DNA form, the CDR3 reads TGTGCCAGCAGAAGGGACGCTGGGGCCAACGTCCTGACTTTC. Protein sequence: CASRRDAGANVLTF.